A selection of T cell receptor beta chains follows, all from one sample in a study of blood T cell repertoires in COVID-19. Measured with immunoSEQ multiplex PCR; TCRdb has only the in-frame clones, and not every one. The data hold 300,000 or so clones, with around 90% observed a single time. Sample: peripheral blood. Receptor source: a woman aged 40-49 years with acute or convalescent COVID-19. CDR3s include the opening cysteine and the closing phenylalanine or tryptophan. A D gene is named only where the DNA matches it firmly. Clone size is shown for a subset of rows, as once, few, many or a class of expanded clone.

d_gene	v_gene	abundance	j_gene	CDR3aa	CDR3nt
TRBD1	TRBV5-1	-	TRBJ1-1	CASTEGQGNTEAFF	TGCGCCAGCACAGAGGGACAGGGGAACACTGAAGCTTTCTTT
-	TRBV2	-	TRBJ1-2	CASSAQGRDGYTF	TGTGCCAGCAGTGCTCAGGGTCGGGATGGCTACACCTTC
-	TRBV7-8	-	TRBJ2-2	CASSLEVEGAGGELFF	TGTGCCAGCAGCTTAGAGGTGGAGGGGGCTGGCGGGGAGCTGTTTTTT
TRBD1	TRBV5-6	-	TRBJ1-2	CASSPEQGYGYTF	TGTGCCAGCAGCCCCGAACAGGGGTATGGCTACACCTTC
-	TRBV4-1	-	TRBJ1-2	CASSQAAGVRYGYTF	TGCGCCAGCAGCCAAGCCGCGGGGGTTCGCTATGGCTACACCTTC
TRBD2	TRBV4-1	-	TRBJ2-3	CASSQVSGGRADTQYF	TGCGCCAGCAGCCAAGTCAGCGGGGGGCGGGCAGATACGCAGTATTTT
-	TRBV6-6	-	TRBJ1-2	CASSPRTSGGYTF	TGTGCCAGCAGCCCACGGACGTCGGGAGGCTACACCTTC
TRBD1	TRBV9	-	TRBJ2-5	CASSVGDRLQGTQYF	TGTGCCAGCAGCGTAGGGGACAGACTACAAGGGACCCAGTACTTC
-	TRBV6-2/TRBV6-3	-	TRBJ2-5	CASSYNSWQGETQYF	TGTGCCAGCAGTTACAACTCGTGGCAGGGTGAGACCCAGTACTTC
TRBD1	TRBV6-5	few	TRBJ1-5	CASIRTGGRQPQHF	TGTGCCAGCATCAGGACAGGAGGAAGGCAGCCCCAGCATTTT
-	TRBV12-3/TRBV12-4	-	TRBJ2-3	CASTRIGADTQYF	TGTGCCAGCACCCGAATAGGGGCAGATACGCAGTATTTT
-	TRBV30	-	TRBJ2-5	CAWSASAGLETQYF	TGTGCCTGGAGTGCGTCGGCGGGGTTGGAGACCCAGTACTTC
-	TRBV7-9	-	TRBJ2-3	CASSQEGSTDTQYF	TGTGCCAGCAGCCAGGAGGGGAGCACAGATACGCAGTATTTT
TRBD1	TRBV27	-	TRBJ2-1	CASSRQGAVNEQFF	TGTGCCAGCAGCCGACAGGGGGCTGTCAATGAGCAGTTCTTC
TRBD2	TRBV5-6	once	TRBJ2-1	CASSNRLAGVSYNEQFF	TGTGCCAGCAGTAATAGACTAGCGGGGGTCTCCTACAATGAGCAGTTCTTC
TRBD1	TRBV10-3	-	TRBJ1-3	CAISESGRGLSGNTIYF	TGTGCCATCAGTGAGTCGGGCAGGGGGCTAAGTGGAAACACCATATATTTT
TRBD1	TRBV2	-	TRBJ1-1	CASNAGGNTEAFF	TGTGCCAGCAACGCAGGGGGCAACACTGAAGCTTTCTTT
TRBD1	TRBV4-1	-	TRBJ1-4	CASRPGKGQVDEKLFF	TGCGCCAGCAGGCCCGGGAAGGGACAGGTGGATGAAAAACTGTTTTTT
-	TRBV3-1/TRBV3-2	-	TRBJ2-3	CASSRGSPRTDTQYF	TGTGCCAGCAGCCGAGGCTCTCCACGGACAGATACGCAGTATTTT
-	TRBV3-1/TRBV3-2	-	TRBJ2-6	CASSHQGGTLSGANVLTF	TGTGCCAGCAGCCACCAGGGAGGGACACTCTCTGGGGCCAACGTCCTGACTTTC
-	TRBV19	-	TRBJ2-2	CASSIGGEVTGELFF	TGTGCCAGTAGTATAGGTGGGGAGGTCACCGGGGAGCTGTTTTTT
-	TRBV6-5	-	TRBJ2-5	CASSYRSRETQYF	TGTGCCAGCAGTTACCGGAGTCGGGAGACCCAGTACTTC
-	TRBV7-9	once	TRBJ1-4	CASSLGAIINEKLFF	TGTGCCAGCAGCTTAGGGGCGATAATTAATGAAAAACTGTTTTTT
-	TRBV12-1	-	TRBJ1-5	CASSLGHPLGNQPQHF	TGTGCCAGCAGCCTGGGACACCCCTTAGGGAATCAGCCCCAGCATTTT
-	TRBV4-1	once	TRBJ1-1	CASSLTGNTEAFF	TGCGCCAGCAGCCTAACAGGGAACACTGAAGCTTTCTTT
TRBD1	TRBV5-5	-	TRBJ1-1	CASSPGVQGAEAFF	TGTGCCAGCAGCCCCGGGGTACAGGGGGCCGAAGCTTTCTTT
TRBD1	TRBV5-1	-	TRBJ1-2	CASSLGQGALNGYTF	TGCGCCAGCAGCTTGGGACAGGGGGCCCTTAATGGCTACACCTTC
-	TRBV14	-	TRBJ1-2	CASSPYRVGYTF	TGTGCCAGCAGCCCATACAGGGTTGGCTACACCTTC
-	TRBV9	-	TRBJ1-5	CASSVAKAFPPQHF	TGTGCCAGCAGCGTAGCTAAAGCCTTCCCGCCCCAGCATTTT
-	TRBV7-9	-	TRBJ1-2	CASSSLYGYTF	TGTGCCAGCAGCTCCTTATATGGCTACACCTTC
-	TRBV9	once	TRBJ2-5	CASSVGTLQETQYF	TGTGCCAGCAGCGTAGGGACTCTTCAAGAGACCCAGTACTTC
TRBD1	TRBV7-3	few	TRBJ2-2	CASSSRDRGSGELFF	TGTGCCAGCAGCTCCCGGGACAGGGGGTCCGGGGAGCTGTTTTTT
TRBD1	TRBV19	-	TRBJ1-6	CASRPSRDSRYSPLHF	TGTGCCAGTAGGCCCTCCCGGGACAGCAGATATTCACCCCTCCACTTT
TRBD1	TRBV6-4	few	TRBJ1-4	CASSVTKGQGEKLFF	TGTGCCAGCAGTGTCACCAAGGGACAGGGCGAAAAACTGTTTTTT
TRBD1	TRBV5-6	-	TRBJ1-1	CASSLGWGQPSTEAFF	TGTGCCAGCAGCTTGGGATGGGGACAGCCCAGCACTGAAGCTTTCTTT
-	TRBV19	few	TRBJ2-2	CASSPRQKPTNTGELFF	TGTGCCAGTAGTCCCCGACAGAAGCCCACGAACACCGGGGAGCTGTTTTTT
TRBD2	TRBV11-2	-	TRBJ2-2	CASSLGLAGVNTGELFF	TGTGCCAGCAGCTTAGGACTAGCGGGGGTGAATACCGGGGAGCTGTTTTTT
-	TRBV24-1	-	TRBJ1-2	CATSATDRHGNYGYTF	TGTGCCACCAGTGCCACGGACAGACACGGAAACTATGGCTACACCTTC
-	TRBV27	-	TRBJ1-1	CASSLTSQVNTEAFF	TGTGCCAGCAGTTTAACCTCACAGGTGAACACTGAAGCTTTCTTT
-	TRBV24-1	few	TRBJ1-2	CATSVRGKDGYTF	TGTGCCACCAGTGTTAGGGGGAAGGATGGCTACACCTTC
-	TRBV30	-	TRBJ1-2	CAWVPRAVGYGYTF	TGTGCCTGGGTGCCGAGGGCGGTTGGCTATGGCTACACCTTC
TRBD1	TRBV5-5	-	TRBJ2-5	CASSLPGTGDQETQYF	TGTGCCAGCAGCTTGCCGGGGACAGGGGACCAAGAGACCCAGTACTTC
-	TRBV19	once	TRBJ1-1	CASSIDEILITEAFF	TGTGCCAGTAGTATAGACGAGATCCTGATCACTGAAGCTTTCTTT
-	TRBV29-1	-	TRBJ1-5	CSGGTPRVGQPQHF	TGCAGCGGCGGGACGCCGAGGGTCGGTCAGCCCCAGCATTTT
-	TRBV6-6	-	TRBJ1-5	CASSGGRHQPQHF	TGTGCCAGCAGTGGGGGGAGGCATCAGCCCCAGCATTTT
-	TRBV10-3	-	TRBJ2-1	CAISRPGVYNEQFF	TGTGCCATCAGTCGGCCGGGGGTCTACAATGAGCAGTTCTTC
-	TRBV13	-	TRBJ1-2	CASSLVSRTSYGYTF	TGTGCCAGCAGCTTAGTCTCCAGAACCTCCTATGGCTACACCTTC
TRBD1	TRBV27	few	TRBJ1-6	CASSTKRDSNSPLHF	TGTGCCAGCAGTACAAAGAGGGACAGCAATTCACCCCTCCACTTT
-	TRBV27	-	TRBJ2-5	CASSFGRKETQYF	TGTGCCAGCAGTTTTGGTAGAAAAGAGACCCAGTACTTC
-	TRBV19	-	TRBJ1-3	CASSTTGGNTIYF	TGTGCCAGTAGTACAACAGGAGGAAACACCATATATTTT
TRBD1	TRBV2	-	TRBJ2-5	CASNRGEGSRFAQYF	TGTGCCAGCAACAGGGGTGAGGGCAGCCGTTTTGCCCAGTACTTC
-	TRBV21-1	-	TRBJ1-5	CASTLPRQAYNQPQHF	TGTGCCAGCACCCTTCCGCGACAGGCATACAATCAGCCCCAGCATTTT